The rows below give T cell receptor beta chains drawn from one sample of a study of metastatic and nonmetastatic thyroid tumors. TCRdb called clones again from the PCR reads with MiXCR. The sample lists 39,000 or so clones; roughly half were seen once. Sequencing was done on a sample of tumor tissue. These receptor sequences come from a male donor with papillary thyroid cancer or a benign thyroid nodule (not recorded which). Some clones in this sample may be carry-over from other donors' samples. Each CDR3 is given with its conserved first and last residue. D genes are given only for firm matches. Only part of the rows carry a size: once, few, many, or a class if the clone is expanded.

D | size | J | V | CDR3 | DNA
. | few | TRBJ2-1 | TRBV19 | CASSSSEWGEQFF | TGTGCCAGTAGTTCATCGGAATGGGGTGAGCAGTTCTTC
TRBD2 | . | TRBJ2-7 | TRBV2 | CASREGLAGHYEQYF | TGTGCCAGCAGAGAAGGACTAGCGGGTCATTACGAGCAGTACTTC
. | . | TRBJ1-3 | TRBV20-1 | CSARLHGGSGNTIYF | TGCAGTGCTAGACTACATGGGGGTTCTGGAAACACCATATATTTT
. | few | TRBJ1-3 | TRBV7-2 | CASSLAGLFSGNTIYF | TGTGCCAGCAGCTTAGCTGGACTCTTCTCTGGAAACACCATATATTTT
TRBD1 | . | TRBJ2-7 | TRBV10-3 | CAIRNNRGADEQYF | TGTGCCATCAGGAACAACAGGGGAGCGGATGAGCAGTACTTC
. | few | TRBJ2-1 | TRBV12-3/TRBV12-4 | CASSFANEHNEQFF | TGTGCCAGCAGTTTCGCGAACGAACACAATGAGCAGTTCTTC
. | . | TRBJ2-2 | TRBV9 | CASSLYPNTGELFF | TGTGCCAGCAGCCTCTATCCGAACACCGGGGAGCTGTTTTTT
. | . | TRBJ1-1 | TRBV5-4 | CASSRRGRSTEAFF | TGTGCCAGCAGCCGCAGGGGTAGGAGCACTGAAGCTTTCTTT
TRBD1 | . | TRBJ2-1 | TRBV20-1 | CSAGTGTYEQFF | TGCAGTGCCGGGACAGGGACCTATGAGCAGTTCTTC
TRBD1 | . | TRBJ2-2 | TRBV7-7 | CASSLGTGPTGELFF | TGTGCCAGCAGCCTAGGGACAGGGCCGACCGGGGAGCTGTTTTTT
. | . | TRBJ2-2 | TRBV28 | CASIHGNTGELFF | TGTGCCAGCATCCACGGTAACACCGGGGAGCTGTTTTTT
. | . | TRBJ1-1 | TRBV20-1 | CSARARWPEAFF | TGCAGTGCTAGGGCTAGGTGGCCTGAAGCTTTCTTT
. | . | TRBJ2-7 | TRBV28 | CASSSRTETNYEQYF | TGTGCCAGCAGTTCCCGGACAGAAACTAACTACGAGCAGTACTTC
. | . | TRBJ2-3 | TRBV2 | CASTTGSTDTQYF | TGTGCCAGCACAACGGGCAGCACAGATACGCAGTATTTT
TRBD1 | . | TRBJ1-1 | TRBV18 | CASSPGQGFIPNTEAFF | TGTGCCAGCTCACCGGGACAGGGTTTTATCCCGAACACTGAAGCTTTCTTT
. | few | TRBJ1-1 | TRBV6-2/TRBV6-3 | CASSYPQIGGLNTEAFF | TGTGCCAGCAGTTACCCTCAAATTGGGGGCTTGAACACTGAAGCTTTCTTT
TRBD1 | . | TRBJ1-6 | TRBV4-1 | CASSPKQGTPLHF | TGCGCCAGCAGCCCCAAACAGGGGACACCCCTCCACTTT
. | . | TRBJ2-7 | TRBV20-1 | CSARSPAYLYEQYF | TGCAGTGCTAGATCCCCGGCATACCTCTACGAGCAGTACTTC
. | . | TRBJ1-2 | TRBV7-9 | CASSSPASGDYGYTF | TGTGCCAGCAGCTCCCCCGCATCCGGGGACTATGGCTACACCTTC
. | few | TRBJ2-1 | TRBV12-3/TRBV12-4 | CASSPFAGSSYNEQFF | TGTGCCAGCAGCCCCTTTGCGGGTAGCTCCTACAATGAGCAGTTCTTC
. | . | TRBJ2-7 | TRBV9 | CASSVSFSADYEQYF | TGTGCCAGCAGCGTCTCTTTCTCCGCTGACTACGAGCAGTACTTC
. | few | TRBJ2-1 | TRBV9 | CASSVEYGRDNEQFF | TGTGCCAGCAGCGTAGAGTACGGGAGAGATAATGAGCAGTTCTTC
TRBD1 | once | TRBJ1-4 | TRBV20-1 | CSAREQGALEKLFF | TGCAGTGCTAGAGAACAGGGGGCGCTTGAAAAACTGTTTTTT
. | few | TRBJ1-5 | TRBV19 | CASSKGSAGNQPQHF | TGTGCCAGTAGTAAGGGGTCCGCCGGGAATCAGCCCCAGCATTTT
. | many | TRBJ2-7 | TRBV4-1 | CASSRGTDTSYEQYF | TGCGCCAGCAGCCGCGGGACAGATACTTCCTACGAGCAGTACTTC
. | few | TRBJ1-1 | TRBV12-3/TRBV12-4 | CASSLSGTMNTEAFF | TGTGCCAGCAGTTTGTCAGGCACAATGAACACTGAAGCTTTCTTT